The source of this T cell receptor (beta chain) is a study of T cell responses to AZD1222 COVID-19 vaccine. Some clones are missing from TCRdb's copy, which holds only in-frame ones; the method was immunoSEQ multiplex PCR. This sample carries 95,000 to 150,000 clones, around 91% of them seen once, and the ten largest clones take around 1.5%. The CDR3 length is 14 residues. Per the germline V gene, CDR1 is SGHRS and CDR2 is YFSETQ. With V trimmed by 5 bases and J by 4 bases, 5 bases remained unmatched. The clonotype originates from an adult in good health. Sequencing was performed on peripheral blood, taken on day 0 of AZD1222 vaccination. The chain combines TRBV5-1 with TRBJ1-4, with 7 bases that match TRBD1. The CDR3 sequence: CASRGGGSNEKLFF. The CDR3 bases are TGCGCCAGCAGGGGAGGGGGCAGTAATGAAAAACTGTTTTTT.